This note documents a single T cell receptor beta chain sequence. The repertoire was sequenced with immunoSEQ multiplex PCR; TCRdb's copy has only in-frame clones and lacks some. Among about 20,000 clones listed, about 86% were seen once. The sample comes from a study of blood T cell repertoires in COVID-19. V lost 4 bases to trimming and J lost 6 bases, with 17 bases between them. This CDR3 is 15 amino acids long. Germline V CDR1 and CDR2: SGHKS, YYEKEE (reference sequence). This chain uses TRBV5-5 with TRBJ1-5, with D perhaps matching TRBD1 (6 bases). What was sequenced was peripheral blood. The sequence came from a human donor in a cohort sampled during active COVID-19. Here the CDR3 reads CASSRISGGIQPQHF. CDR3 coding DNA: TGTGCCAGCAGCCGTATCTCGGGGGGCATTCAGCCCCAGCATTTT.